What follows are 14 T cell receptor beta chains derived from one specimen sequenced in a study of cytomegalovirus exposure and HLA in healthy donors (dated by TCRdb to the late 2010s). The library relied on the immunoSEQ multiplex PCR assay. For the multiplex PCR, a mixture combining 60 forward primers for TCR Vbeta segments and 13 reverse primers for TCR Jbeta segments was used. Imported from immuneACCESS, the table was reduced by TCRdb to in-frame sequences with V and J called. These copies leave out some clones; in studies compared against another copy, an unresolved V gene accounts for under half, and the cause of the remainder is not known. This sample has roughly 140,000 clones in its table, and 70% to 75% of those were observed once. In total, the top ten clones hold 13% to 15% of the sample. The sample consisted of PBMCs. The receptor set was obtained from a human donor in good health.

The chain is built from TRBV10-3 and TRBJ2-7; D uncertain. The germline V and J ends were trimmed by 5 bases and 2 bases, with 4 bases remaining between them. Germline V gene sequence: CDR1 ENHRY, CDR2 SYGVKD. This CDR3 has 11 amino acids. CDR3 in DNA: TGTGCCATCAGTTCAACCTACGAGCAGTACTTC. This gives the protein CAISSTYEQYF.

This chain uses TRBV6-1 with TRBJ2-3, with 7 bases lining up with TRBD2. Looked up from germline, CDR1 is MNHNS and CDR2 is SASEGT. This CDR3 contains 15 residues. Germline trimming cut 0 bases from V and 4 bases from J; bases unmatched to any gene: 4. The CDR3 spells CASSEAWGGADTQYF. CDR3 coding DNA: TGTGCCAGCAGTGAAGCCTGGGGAGGGGCAGATACGCAGTATTTT.

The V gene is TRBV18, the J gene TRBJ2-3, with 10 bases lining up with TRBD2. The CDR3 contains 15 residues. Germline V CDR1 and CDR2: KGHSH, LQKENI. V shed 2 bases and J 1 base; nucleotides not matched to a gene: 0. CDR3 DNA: TGTGCCAGCTCACCAACTAGCGGGGGCACAGATACGCAGTATTTT. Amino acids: CASSPTSGGTDTQYF.

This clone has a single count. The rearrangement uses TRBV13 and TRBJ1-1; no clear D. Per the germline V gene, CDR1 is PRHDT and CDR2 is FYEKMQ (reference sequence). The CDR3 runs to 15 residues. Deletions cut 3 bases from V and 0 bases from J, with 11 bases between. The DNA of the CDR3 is TGTGCCAGCAGCTTGGAGGGCAGCATGAACACTGAAGCTTTCTTT. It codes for CASSLEGSMNTEAFF. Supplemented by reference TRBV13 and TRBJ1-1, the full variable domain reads AAGVIQSPRHLIKEKRETATLKCYPIPRHDTVYWYQQGPGQDPQFLISFYEKMQSDKGSIPDRFSAQQFSDYHSELNMSSLELGDSALYFCASSLEGSMNTEAFFGQGTRLTVV.

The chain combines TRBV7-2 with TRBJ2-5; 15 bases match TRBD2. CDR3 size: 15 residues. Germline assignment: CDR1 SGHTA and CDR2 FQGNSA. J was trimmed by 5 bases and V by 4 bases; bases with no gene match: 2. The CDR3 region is CASSSGTSGGETQYF. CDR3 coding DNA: TGTGCCAGCAGCTCGGGGACTAGCGGGGGGGAGACCCAGTACTTC.

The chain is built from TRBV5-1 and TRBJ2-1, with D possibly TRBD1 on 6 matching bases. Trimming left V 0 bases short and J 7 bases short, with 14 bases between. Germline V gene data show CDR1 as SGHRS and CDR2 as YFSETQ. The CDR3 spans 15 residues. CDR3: CASSLGQGKMNEQFF. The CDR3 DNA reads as TGCGCCAGCAGCTTGGGGCAGGGGAAGATGAATGAGCAGTTCTTC.

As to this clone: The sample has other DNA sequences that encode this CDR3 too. The CDR3 DNA reads TGTGCCAGCAGCGTAGTAGAGACCGGGGAGCTGTTTTTT. Its translation is CASSVVETGELFF. This chain connects TRBV9 to TRBJ2-2; D is undetermined. The V gene's germline CDR1 is SGDLS and CDR2 YYNGEE. Between the trimmed V and J ends, which lost 0 bases and 5 bases, there was a span of 5 bases. The CDR3 spans 13 residues.

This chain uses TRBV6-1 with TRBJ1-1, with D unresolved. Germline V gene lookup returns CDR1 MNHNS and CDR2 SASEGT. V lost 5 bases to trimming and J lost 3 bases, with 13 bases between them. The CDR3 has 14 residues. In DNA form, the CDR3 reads TGTGCCAGCAGTTTTTGGAAGAGGGACACTGAAGCTTTCTTT. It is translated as CASSFWKRDTEAFF.

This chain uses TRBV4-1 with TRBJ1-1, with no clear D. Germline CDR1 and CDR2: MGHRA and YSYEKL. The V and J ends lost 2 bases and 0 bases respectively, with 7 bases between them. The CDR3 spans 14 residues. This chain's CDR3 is CASSQTAMNTEAFF. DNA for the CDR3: TGCGCCAGCAGCCAAACCGCTATGAACACTGAAGCTTTCTTT.

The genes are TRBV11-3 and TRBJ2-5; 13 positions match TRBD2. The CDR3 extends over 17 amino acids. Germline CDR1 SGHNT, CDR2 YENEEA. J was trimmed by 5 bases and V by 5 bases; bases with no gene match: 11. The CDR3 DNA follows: TGTGCCAGCAGCCTTAGCCGGACTAGCGGGAGCCAGGAGACCCAGTACTTC. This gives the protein CASSLSRTSGSQETQYF.

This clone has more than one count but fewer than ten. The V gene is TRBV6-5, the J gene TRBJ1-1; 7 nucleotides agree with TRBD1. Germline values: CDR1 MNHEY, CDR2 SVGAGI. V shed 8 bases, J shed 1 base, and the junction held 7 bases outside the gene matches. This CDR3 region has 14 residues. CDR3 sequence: CASYFRDRNTEAFF. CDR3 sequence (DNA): TGTGCCAGCTATTTCCGGGACAGGAACACTGAAGCTTTCTTT.

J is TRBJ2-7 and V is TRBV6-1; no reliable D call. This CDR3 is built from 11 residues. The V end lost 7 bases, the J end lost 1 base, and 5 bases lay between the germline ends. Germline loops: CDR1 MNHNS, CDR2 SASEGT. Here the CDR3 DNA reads TGTGCCAGCATCCTTTCCTACGAGCAGTACTTC. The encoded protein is CASILSYEQYF.

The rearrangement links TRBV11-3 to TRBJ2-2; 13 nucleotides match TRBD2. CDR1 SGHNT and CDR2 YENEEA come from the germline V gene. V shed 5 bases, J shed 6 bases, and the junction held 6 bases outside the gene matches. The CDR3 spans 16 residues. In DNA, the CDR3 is TGTGCCAGCAGCCCCCGACTAGCGGGAGGCGCCGGGGAGCTGTTTTTT. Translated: CASSPRLAGGAGELFF.

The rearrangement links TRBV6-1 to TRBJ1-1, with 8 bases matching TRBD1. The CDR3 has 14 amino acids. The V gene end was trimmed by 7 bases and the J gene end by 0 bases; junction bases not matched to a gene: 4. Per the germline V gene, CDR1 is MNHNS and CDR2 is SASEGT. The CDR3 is CASINRGMNTEAFF. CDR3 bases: TGTGCCAGCATTAACAGGGGGATGAACACTGAAGCTTTCTTT.